These 22 T cell receptor beta chains were sequenced from one sample in a study of T cell clusters in autoimmune cytopenias. Roughly 38,000 genome equivalents of blood DNA were amplified for TRB. One tube held mixed TRB-A and TRB-B primer pools for touch-down PCR. No DNA is given; TCRdb re-called the multiplex PCR reads and lists each CDR3 protein once. Its table lists 6,000 to 8,500 distinct CDR3 sequences. These records were also assigned to another study, of T cell repertoires in aging, cancer and after chemotherapy.

The specimen was peripheral blood. Receptors were obtained from a human donor in good health.

This clonotype registers medium-sized (0.01 to 0.1%) by frequency. V and J are TRBV6-5 and TRBJ2-2; the D call of TRBD1 rests on TCRdb alone, since no DNA is present to check it. The CDR3 runs 13 residues. Germline V gene data show CDR1 as MNHEY and CDR2 as SVGAGI. CDR3 sequence reads: CASTTGNTGELFF.

This clonotype shows up as medium-sized (0.01 to 0.1%) by frequency. The chain joins TRBV29-1 to TRBJ2-7. The length of the CDR3 is 12 residues. Per the germline V gene, CDR1 is SQVTM and CDR2 is ANQGSEA. CDR3 residues: CSVEETANEQYF.

The rearrangement uses TRBV5-1 and TRBJ2-3; TCRdb calls TRBD2, which cannot be checked without DNA. There are 14 residues in the CDR3. Germline loops: CDR1 SGHRS, CDR2 YFSETQ. The CDR3 protein is CASSEAVRTDTQYF. Looking up the rest from reference TRBV5-1 and TRBJ2-3 gives the full variable domain: KAGVTQTPRYLIKTRGQQVTLSCSPISGHRSVSWYQQTPGQGLQFLFEYFSETQRNKGNFPGRFSGRQFSNSRSEMNVSTLELGDSALYLCASSEAVRTDTQYFGPGTRLTVL.

The CDR3 loop is CASSISGVGYTF. The chain combines TRBV19 with TRBJ1-2; the D call from TCRdb, TRBD1, cannot be confirmed without DNA. The CDR3 extends over 12 amino acids. The germline V gene has CDR1 LNHDA and CDR2 SQIVND (reference sequence).

V usage is TRBV6-2 or TRBV6-3 and J usage is TRBJ2-1; the D call of TRBD2 rests on TCRdb alone, since no DNA is present to check it. CDR1 and CDR2 (germline): MNHEY, SVGEGT. This CDR3 comprises 19 residues. The CDR3 sequence: CASSPPLGLAGMSYNEQFF.

By frequency, this clonotype registers medium-sized. The chain joins TRBV18 to TRBJ2-6; the D call of TRBD1 rests on TCRdb alone, since no DNA is present to check it. The CDR3 length is 16 residues. Germline loops: CDR1 KGHSH, CDR2 LQKENI. The CDR3 reads CASTKARGAGANVLTF.

The chain links TRBV12-3 or TRBV12-4 to TRBJ2-3; TCRdb selects TRBD2, and the lack of DNA leaves this call unchecked. The CDR3 spans 17 residues. This chain's CDR3 is CASSLLAGGPRQNTQYF.

Frequency places this clonotype as medium-sized. This chain uses TRBV13 with TRBJ1-4; the D call of TRBD1 rests on TCRdb alone, since no DNA is present to check it. From germline, CDR1 is PRHDT and CDR2 FYEKMQ (reference sequence). The CDR3 spans 14 residues. CDR3 sequence: CASSPPGSGEKLFF.

This clonotype is called medium-sized based on its frequency. The chain recombines TRBV30 with TRBJ2-1; with no DNA, the TCRdb D assignment of TRBD2 cannot be verified. There are 15 residues in the CDR3. Germline V gives CDR1 GTSNPN, CDR2 SVGIG (reference sequence). CDR3 sequence: CAWSVLLAEPGEQFF. Full variable domain (rest looked up from reference TRBV30 and TRBJ2-1): SQTIHQWPATLVQPVGSPLSLECTVEGTSNPNLYWYRQAAGRGLQLLFYSVGIGQISSEVPQNLSASRPQDRQFILSSKKLLLSDSGFYLCAWSVLLAEPGEQFFGPGTRLTVL.

The gene calls are TRBV7-9 and TRBJ2-1; TCRdb returns TRBD2, unconfirmable since there is no DNA. CDR1 is SEHNR and CDR2 is FQNEAQ in the germline V gene (reference sequence). The CDR3 covers 16 residues. The CDR3 reads CATPRGLSGVYNEQFF.

The V and J genes are TRBV18 and TRBJ1-1; TCRdb's D gene call, TRBD1, goes unchecked for lack of DNA. The V gene's germline CDR1 is KGHSH and CDR2 LQKENI. The CDR3 totals 14 residues. The CDR3 sequence is CASSPGHANTEAFF.

This chain uses TRBV20-1 with TRBJ2-5. Germline V CDR1 and CDR2: DFQATT, SNEGSKA (reference sequence). This CDR3 is 14 amino acids long. CDR3 region: CSARDSAPQETQYF.

This clonotype is called medium-sized based on its frequency. The chain joins TRBV13 to TRBJ2-5; TCRdb picks TRBD1, but there is no DNA to check that call. Germline V gene sequence: CDR1 PRHDT, CDR2 FYEKMQ (reference sequence). The CDR3 consists of 15 residues. The CDR3 loop reads CASSLGLGAASTQYF. Full variable domain (remainder filled in from reference TRBV13 and TRBJ2-5): AAGVIQSPRHLIKEKRETATLKCYPIPRHDTVYWYQQGPGQDPQFLISFYEKMQSDKGSIPDRFSAQQFSDYHSELNMSSLELGDSALYFCASSLGLGAASTQYFGPGTRLLVL.

This sequence joins TRBV11-1 and TRBJ2-7; the TRBD2 assignment by TCRdb is unverifiable without DNA. The CDR3 sequence is 14 residues long. The V gene's germline CDR1 is SGHAT and CDR2 FQDESV (reference sequence). CDR3 sequence reads: CASSLAPSGSEQYF.

Measured by frequency, this clonotype is medium-sized (0.01 to 0.1%). The chain carries TRBV6-5 and TRBJ2-3; the D call from TCRdb, TRBD1, cannot be confirmed without DNA. The length of the CDR3 is 14 residues. Germline values: CDR1 MNHEY, CDR2 SVGAGI. This CDR3 is CASLDRGLTDTQYF.

J is TRBJ2-7 and V is TRBV10-3; the TCRdb D gene call, TRBD1, has no DNA to confirm it. This CDR3 region has 13 residues. Looked up from germline, CDR1 is ENHRY and CDR2 is SYGVKD. CDR3: CAISESSRGEQYF.

This clonotype registers medium-sized by frequency. The V gene is TRBV19, the J gene TRBJ2-5; the TCRdb D gene call, TRBD2, has no DNA to confirm it. CDR3 length equals 14 residues. Germline CDR1 LNHDA, CDR2 SQIVND (reference sequence). The CDR3 protein is CASSTPAPRETQYF. Using reference TRBV19 and TRBJ2-5 for the parts outside the CDR3, the full variable domain is DGGITQSPKYLFRKEGQNVTLSCEQNLNHDAMYWYRQDPGQGLRLIYYSQIVNDFQKGDIAEGYSVSREKKESFPLTVTSAQKNPTAFYLCASSTPAPRETQYFGPGTRLLVL.

This clonotype is classed as medium-sized by frequency. The chain uses TRBV29-1 and TRBJ1-5. Per the germline V gene, CDR1 is SQVTM and CDR2 is ANQGSEA. This CDR3 is built from 12 residues. CDR3 amino acids: CSVGTFDQPQHF. Full variable domain (missing parts from reference TRBV29-1 and TRBJ1-5): SAVISQKPSRDICQRGTSLTIQCQVDSQVTMMFWYRQQPGQSLTLIATANQGSEATYESGFVIDKFPISRPNLTFSTLTVSNMSPEDSSIYLCSVGTFDQPQHFGDGTRLSIL.

Judged by frequency, this clonotype is medium-sized. The chain recombines TRBV6-5 with TRBJ2-7; the D call from TCRdb, TRBD1, cannot be confirmed without DNA. The CDR3 extends over 15 amino acids. Germline V gives CDR1 MNHEY, CDR2 SVGAGI. Here the CDR3 reads CASSYLPGQWYEQYF.

This chain joins TRBV27 and TRBJ2-7; TCRdb calls TRBD1, which cannot be checked without DNA. The germline V gene has CDR1 MNHEY and CDR2 SMNVEV (reference sequence). The CDR3 length is 16 residues. The CDR3 loop is CASSQGLGGAAYEQYF.

Its frequency marks this clonotype as medium-sized. The chain is built from TRBV6-1 and TRBJ2-5. The germline V gene encodes CDR1 MNHNS and CDR2 SASEGT. The CDR3 is 12 amino acids. CDR3 protein: CASSRHKETQYF.

J is TRBJ2-3 and V is TRBV6-5; TCRdb names TRBD2, which stays unverified in the absence of DNA. CDR3 length: 16 residues. Germline CDR1 is MNHEY and CDR2 is SVGAGI. CDR3 sequence reads: CASSYSSSPPADTQYF.